These 7 T cell receptor beta chains came from one sample sequenced in a study of T cell responses to AZD1222 COVID-19 vaccine. Here immunoSEQ multiplex PCR was the method, and the copy in TCRdb shows in-frame clones only, minus some. The sample yields tens of thousands of clones, 90% seen once. The sequencing used peripheral blood, collected on day 0 of AZD1222 vaccination. The receptors come from an adult in good health.

The chain carries TRBV7-3 and TRBJ2-2, with D perhaps TRBD1 (5 bases). Trimming removed 4 bases from V and 4 bases from J, with 16 bases in between. The V gene's germline CDR1 is SGHTA and CDR2 FQGTGA. The CDR3 consists of 16 residues. CDR3 nucleotides: TGTGCCAGCAGCTCACCGGCAGGGTCGACCACCGGGGAGCTGTTTTTT. Translating it yields CASSSPAGSTTGELFF.

In its sample, this clone was seen a few times. The chain recombines TRBV5-4 with TRBJ2-7; 13 nucleotides line up with TRBD2. From germline, CDR1 is SGHNT and CDR2 YYREEE (reference sequence). This CDR3 is 15 amino acids long. The ends lost 4 bases at V and 5 bases at J; junction bases unmatched: 6. CDR3 residues: CASSPTSGGVHEQYF. Written as DNA, the CDR3 is TGTGCCAGCAGCCCCACTAGCGGGGGGGTCCACGAGCAGTACTTC.

V and J are TRBV7-3 and TRBJ1-1; D perhaps matches TRBD1 (6 bases). The CDR3 has 16 residues. CDR1 SGHTA and CDR2 FQGTGA come from the germline V gene. Trimming left V 2 bases short and J 3 bases short, with 16 bases between. The chain's CDR3 is CASSLYQGFGHTEAFF. The CDR3 coding sequence is TGTGCCAGCAGCTTATACCAGGGGTTTGGTCACACTGAAGCTTTCTTT.

The chain is built from TRBV7-9 and TRBJ2-4; 11 nucleotides line up with TRBD2. With 5 bases clipped from V and 0 bases from J, the junction kept 12 bases outside the gene matches. Germline V gene sequence: CDR1 SEHNR, CDR2 FQNEAQ (reference sequence). This CDR3 spans 19 amino acids. The CDR3, as DNA: TGTGCCAGCAGCGGCAAGACTAGCGGGACCTCTCCAGCCAAAAACATTCAGTACTTC. Its protein product is CASSGKTSGTSPAKNIQYF.

The chain links TRBV7-2 to TRBJ2-7; perhaps TRBD2 as D (6 bases). The germline V gene has CDR1 SGHTA and CDR2 FQGNSA. The CDR3 spans 13 residues. V lost 5 bases and J 4 bases, leaving 12 bases between the germline ends. This CDR3 is CASSPWGGYEQYF. In DNA, the CDR3 is TGTGCCAGCAGCCCCTGGGGAGGATACGAGCAGTACTTC. Complete variable domain (other parts from reference TRBV7-2 and TRBJ2-7): GAGVSQSPSNKVTEKGKDVELRCDPISGHTALYWYRQSLGQGLEFLIYFQGNSAPDKSGLPSDRFSAERTGGSVSTLTIQRTQQEDSAVYLCASSPWGGYEQYFGPGTRLTVT.

The gene calls are TRBV27 and TRBJ1-2; the D gene is possibly TRBD1 (5 bases). The V and J ends lost 0 bases and 5 bases respectively, with 10 bases between them. From germline, CDR1 is MNHEY and CDR2 SMNVEV (reference sequence). This CDR3 is built from 14 residues. DNA for the CDR3: TGTGCCAGCAGTTTATCGACAGTAGGATATGGCTACACCTTC. As protein: CASSLSTVGYGYTF.

This sequence joins TRBV9 and TRBJ1-3; D gene uncertain. CDR3 length: 17 residues. The V gene's germline CDR1 is SGDLS and CDR2 YYNGEE. The ends were cut back, 0 bases at V and 0 bases at J, with 13 bases in the middle. The CDR3 nucleotides are TGTGCCAGCAGCGTAGCTAGGGCCGGCAGCTCTGGAAACACCATATATTTT. Protein sequence: CASSVARAGSSGNTIYF.